This entry describes one T cell receptor (beta chain). Its antigen is as yet unknown. Sequenced by immunoSEQ multiplex PCR; TCRdb stores in-frame clones only, minus some. Of 90,000 to 100,000 clones in the sample, about 90% were seen once. The sample comes from a study of T cell responses to AZD1222 COVID-19 vaccine. Germline values: CDR1 MNHEY, CDR2 SMNVEV (reference sequence). The CDR3 sequence is 14 residues long. V shed 8 bases and J shed 0 bases, with 13 bases lying between them. Study observations and caveats: Clonal diversity was possibly underestimated, and the donors were mostly white British, with more females.

This receptor was identified in an adult in good health. The input for sequencing was peripheral blood, taken on day 0 of AZD1222 vaccination. This sequence joins TRBV27 and TRBJ1-2, with D perhaps matching TRBD1 (6 bases). CDR3 loop: CASGRGASNYGYTF. The CDR3 DNA is TGTGCCAGCGGAAGGGGGGCCTCTAACTATGGCTACACCTTC.